These T cell receptor beta chains were read from a single sample in a study of cytomegalovirus exposure and HLA in healthy donors. Profiling relied on immunoSEQ multiplex PCR, and the TCRdb table lists in-frame clones only, not all of them. The sample yields 100,000 to 150,000 clones, 80% to 85% seen once. What was sequenced was PBMCs. The receptors were gathered from a human donor in good health. The CDR3 runs from the conserved cysteine through the conserved F or W. The D gene is left open where the match is weak. Size is omitted from some rows. Given values are once, few, many or a class for expanded clones.

J	size	D	V	DNA	CDR3
TRBJ1-1	-	TRBD1	TRBV27	TGTGCCAGCAGTTGGACAGGAGAGAACACTGAAGCTTTCTTT	CASSWTGENTEAFF
TRBJ2-7	-	TRBD1	TRBV11-2	TGTGCCAGCAGCTGGGGACAGGGCCACTACGAGCAGTACTTC	CASSWGQGHYEQYF
TRBJ2-7	few	-	TRBV6-1	TGTGCCAGCAGTGCCGACTCAAGCTCCTACGAGCAGTACTTC	CASSADSSSYEQYF
TRBJ2-7	-	-	TRBV5-1	TGCGCCAGCAGCTTGGACAACCAGGGAGAGCAGTACTTC	CASSLDNQGEQYF
TRBJ2-5	few	-	TRBV15	TGTGCCACCAGCAGGGATAGAGGGGCCAAGGGGGAAGAGACCCAGTACTTC	CATSRDRGAKGEETQYF
TRBJ1-1	-	TRBD1	TRBV7-9	TGTTCCAGCATCTTAGGGGACAGGGCGAACACTGAAGCTTTCTTT	CSSILGDRANTEAFF
TRBJ2-1	-	TRBD2	TRBV6-4	TGTGCCAGCAGTTCCATCGTAGCGGGGGGACCCTACAATGAGCAGTTCTTC	CASSSIVAGGPYNEQFF
TRBJ2-2	-	-	TRBV5-1	TGCGCCAGCAGGTCCGGCGGACTCAACACCGGGGAGCTGTTTTTT	CASRSGGLNTGELFF
TRBJ1-1	-	TRBD1	TRBV20-1	TGCAGTGCTAGTAGGGGGCAGGTGGCTTTCTTT	CSASRGQVAFF
TRBJ2-2	-	TRBD1	TRBV5-7	TGTGCCAGCAGCTTTCGGGACAGCCTTCCGAACACCGGGGAGCTGTTTTTT	CASSFRDSLPNTGELFF
TRBJ1-3	-	-	TRBV7-2	TGTGCCAGCAGCCCTCTGGCGGTGGGAAACACCATATATTTT	CASSPLAVGNTIYF
TRBJ2-7	-	-	TRBV27	TGTGCCAGCCAAGCAATTTGGACAGCGAGCTCCTACGAGCAGTACTTC	CASQAIWTASSYEQYF
TRBJ2-7	few	-	TRBV5-4	TGTGCCAGCAGCTTAGGACAGTCCGAGCAGTACTTC	CASSLGQSEQYF
TRBJ2-7	-	TRBD1	TRBV11-2	TGTGCCAGCAGCTTGCCGGGACAGGGGTACGAGCAGTACTTC	CASSLPGQGYEQYF
TRBJ2-1	-	TRBD1	TRBV27	TGTGCCAGCAGAGGGACAGGGAGGCATGAGCAGTTCTTC	CASRGTGRHEQFF
TRBJ2-7	-	TRBD2	TRBV2	TGTGCCAGCAGCCCGGGGGGGATCCCCAACGAGCAGTACTTC	CASSPGGIPNEQYF
TRBJ2-3	-	TRBD1	TRBV14	TGTGCCAGCAGCGCCGGGACAGGATTAGATACGCAGTATTTT	CASSAGTGLDTQYF
TRBJ2-3	-	TRBD1	TRBV18	TGTGCCAGCACCGGACAGGGGAGGGATACGCAGTATTTT	CASTGQGRDTQYF
TRBJ2-2	-	-	TRBV5-5	TGTGCCAGCAGCTTGTCAGGACTCATAAACACCGGGGAGCTGTTTTTT	CASSLSGLINTGELFF
TRBJ2-1	-	-	TRBV7-6	TGTGCCAGCAGCTTAGTTCGGGGGTCCGCCTACAATGAGCAGTTCTTC	CASSLVRGSAYNEQFF